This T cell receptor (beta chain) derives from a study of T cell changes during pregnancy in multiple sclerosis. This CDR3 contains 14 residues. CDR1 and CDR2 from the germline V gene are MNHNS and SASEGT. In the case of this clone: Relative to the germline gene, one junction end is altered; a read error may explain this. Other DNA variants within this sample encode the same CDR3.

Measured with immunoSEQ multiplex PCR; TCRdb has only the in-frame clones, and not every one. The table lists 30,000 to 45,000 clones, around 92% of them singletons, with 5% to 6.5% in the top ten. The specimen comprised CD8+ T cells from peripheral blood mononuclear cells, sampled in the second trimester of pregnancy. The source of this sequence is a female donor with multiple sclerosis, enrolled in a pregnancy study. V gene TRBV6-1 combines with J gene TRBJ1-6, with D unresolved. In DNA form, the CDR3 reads TGCGCCAGCAGTGTTGCGCCGGAGAATTCACCCCTCCACTTT. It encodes CASSVAPENSPLHF.